A selection of T cell receptor beta chains follows, all from one sample in a study of T-cell memory formation after mild COVID-19. Using its own MiXCR run on the 5' RACE reads, TCRdb lists one record per CDR3 protein. This repertoire shows about 390,000 distinct CDR3 sequences, 16% found once; its top ten account for around a fifth. Sequenced: PBMCs or a T cell subset sorted from them (not recorded which). All receptors derive from a man between 18 and 29 years old who had mild COVID-19 (a few samples of this study predate the infection). Cell type and time point are not known. CDR3s include the opening cysteine and the closing phenylalanine or tryptophan. Each record gives: D gene, clone size, J gene, V gene, CDR3 length, CDR3 DNA, CDR3 protein. The D gene is left open where the match is weak. Size tells how often a clone was seen (once, few, many) or the class of an expanded clone, and some rows leave it out.

D gene: NA
clone size: NA
J gene: TRBJ2-1
V gene: TRBV6-2/TRBV6-3
CDR3 length: 14
CDR3 DNA: TGTGCCAGCAGACCTAGACAGGTGTACAATGAGCAGTTCTTC
CDR3 protein: CASRPRQVYNEQFF

D gene: TRBD2
clone size: few
J gene: TRBJ2-5
V gene: TRBV4-1
CDR3 length: 18
CDR3 DNA: TGCGCCAGCAGCCAAGGGCTAGCGGGGGGGCCAAGGCAAGAGACCCAGTACTTC
CDR3 protein: CASSQGLAGGPRQETQYF

D gene: TRBD1
clone size: NA
J gene: TRBJ1-3
V gene: TRBV9
CDR3 length: 17
CDR3 DNA: TGTGCCAGCAGCGGACAGGGGGCTCTCTACTCTGGAAACACCATATATTTT
CDR3 protein: CASSGQGALYSGNTIYF

D gene: NA
clone size: NA
J gene: TRBJ2-2
V gene: TRBV6-2/TRBV6-3
CDR3 length: 21
CDR3 DNA: TGTGCCAGCAGTTATAATGTACCGGGCGCCGCCCCCCTCTTTAACACCGGGGAGCTGTTTTTT
CDR3 protein: CASSYNVPGAAPLFNTGELFF

D gene: TRBD1
clone size: once
J gene: TRBJ1-5
V gene: TRBV7-3
CDR3 length: 15
CDR3 DNA: TGTGCCAGCAGACCGCAGGGGGATAGCAATCAGCCCCAGCATTTT
CDR3 protein: CASRPQGDSNQPQHF

D gene: NA
clone size: NA
J gene: TRBJ1-5
V gene: TRBV20-1
CDR3 length: 15
CDR3 DNA: TGCAGTGCTAGAAGGCAGGGCCCAAGCAATCAGCCCCAGCATTTT
CDR3 protein: CSARRQGPSNQPQHF

D gene: TRBD2
clone size: NA
J gene: TRBJ2-1
V gene: TRBV4-3
CDR3 length: 16
CDR3 DNA: TGCGCCAGCAGCCAATTGAGAGCGGGGGGGCAACGGGAGCAGTTCTTC
CDR3 protein: CASSQLRAGGQREQFF

D gene: NA
clone size: NA
J gene: TRBJ1-2
V gene: TRBV3-1
CDR3 length: 14
CDR3 DNA: TGTGCCAGCAGCCAAGAGTGGTCATTGAGGGGCTACACCTTC
CDR3 protein: CASSQEWSLRGYTF

D gene: NA
clone size: NA
J gene: TRBJ1-4
V gene: TRBV7-9
CDR3 length: 15
CDR3 DNA: TGTGCCAGCAGCTTAGCGCTAGGCAGGGATGAAAAACTGTTTTTT
CDR3 protein: CASSLALGRDEKLFF

D gene: NA
clone size: few
J gene: TRBJ1-2
V gene: TRBV6-6
CDR3 length: 17
CDR3 DNA: TGTGCCAGCAGTTATCAGCCGGCGCTAACTACTAACTATGGCTACACCTTC
CDR3 protein: CASSYQPALTTNYGYTF

D gene: NA
clone size: many
J gene: TRBJ2-2
V gene: TRBV12-3/TRBV12-4
CDR3 length: 15
CDR3 DNA: TGTGCCAGCAGTTTAGGGCGGCAGGGGAGCGGGGAGCTGTTTTTT
CDR3 protein: CASSLGRQGSGELFF

D gene: TRBD1
clone size: many
J gene: TRBJ2-6
V gene: TRBV2
CDR3 length: 16
CDR3 DNA: TGTGCCAGCAGTGAGGGACAGGGGCCTGGGGCCAACGTCCTGACTTTC
CDR3 protein: CASSEGQGPGANVLTF

D gene: TRBD1
clone size: NA
J gene: TRBJ2-3
V gene: TRBV4-1
CDR3 length: 16
CDR3 DNA: TGCGCCAGCAGCCGGCAACAGGGGGCGCGGACAGATACGCAGTATTTT
CDR3 protein: CASSRQQGARTDTQYF

D gene: TRBD2
clone size: few
J gene: TRBJ2-1
V gene: TRBV2
CDR3 length: 14
CDR3 DNA: TGTGCCAGCGGGGGACTAGCGGGGCTCAATGAGCAGTTCTTC
CDR3 protein: CASGGLAGLNEQFF

D gene: TRBD1
clone size: few
J gene: TRBJ1-6
V gene: TRBV18
CDR3 length: 14
CDR3 DNA: TGTGCCAGCTCACCAAGACAGGGTAATTCACCCCTCCACTTT
CDR3 protein: CASSPRQGNSPLHF

D gene: TRBD1
clone size: few
J gene: TRBJ2-1
V gene: TRBV5-1
CDR3 length: 15
CDR3 DNA: TGCGCCAGCAGCTTCGGACAGGCCACCTACAATGAGCAGTTCTTC
CDR3 protein: CASSFGQATYNEQFF

D gene: NA
clone size: NA
J gene: TRBJ1-4
V gene: TRBV20-1
CDR3 length: 14
CDR3 DNA: TGCAGTGCTAGAGATACAGGAACTAATGAAAAACTGTTTTTT
CDR3 protein: CSARDTGTNEKLFF

D gene: TRBD1
clone size: many
J gene: TRBJ2-7
V gene: TRBV4-3
CDR3 length: 15
CDR3 DNA: TGCGCCAGCAGCCCGGTCTGGGACAGGGCCAACGAGCAGTACTTC
CDR3 protein: CASSPVWDRANEQYF

D gene: NA
clone size: NA
J gene: TRBJ1-5
V gene: TRBV3-1
CDR3 length: 15
CDR3 DNA: TGTGCCAGCAGCCAAGATAGAGGGCAGAATCAGCCCCAGCATTTT
CDR3 protein: CASSQDRGQNQPQHF

D gene: NA
clone size: NA
J gene: TRBJ2-7
V gene: TRBV20-1
CDR3 length: 13
CDR3 DNA: TGCAGTGCTAGAGATATTAGGGACTACGAGCAGTACTTC
CDR3 protein: CSARDIRDYEQYF

D gene: NA
clone size: few
J gene: TRBJ2-2
V gene: TRBV7-9
CDR3 length: 16
CDR3 DNA: TGTGCCAGCAGCCCCAACACAGGCCCTAACACCGGGGAGCTGTTTTTT
CDR3 protein: CASSPNTGPNTGELFF

D gene: NA
clone size: NA
J gene: TRBJ2-2
V gene: TRBV7-3
CDR3 length: 15
CDR3 DNA: TGTGCCAGCAGCCCGCCCGGGTCTAGGTCCGGGGAGCTGTTTTTT
CDR3 protein: CASSPPGSRSGELFF

D gene: TRBD2
clone size: few
J gene: TRBJ2-3
V gene: TRBV7-9
CDR3 length: 15
CDR3 DNA: TGTGCCAGCAGCCTCATCCGGGGGGGCACAGATACGCAGTATTTT
CDR3 protein: CASSLIRGGTDTQYF

D gene: NA
clone size: NA
J gene: TRBJ1-4
V gene: TRBV4-3
CDR3 length: 17
CDR3 DNA: TGCGCCAGCAGCTCCTCCGGGACCTTCCCAACTAATGAAAAACTGTTTTTT
CDR3 protein: CASSSSGTFPTNEKLFF

D gene: TRBD1
clone size: NA
J gene: TRBJ1-2
V gene: TRBV5-1
CDR3 length: 14
CDR3 DNA: TGCGCCAGTGTCACTCGGGACAGCCCCTATGGCTACACCTTC
CDR3 protein: CASVTRDSPYGYTF

D gene: TRBD1
clone size: few
J gene: TRBJ2-7
V gene: TRBV29-1
CDR3 length: 14
CDR3 DNA: TGCAGCGTTTCTCCTGTTGGACAGGGGGCCGAGCAGTACTTC
CDR3 protein: CSVSPVGQGAEQYF

D gene: TRBD1
clone size: few
J gene: TRBJ1-2
V gene: TRBV5-4
CDR3 length: 13
CDR3 DNA: TGTGCCAGCAGTTGGGACAGTCGGGGAGGCTACACCTTC
CDR3 protein: CASSWDSRGGYTF

D gene: NA
clone size: NA
J gene: TRBJ2-7
V gene: TRBV20-1
CDR3 length: 14
CDR3 DNA: TGCAGTGCTAGAGATTTAGGAGGGTACTACGAGCAGTACTTC
CDR3 protein: CSARDLGGYYEQYF

D gene: TRBD1
clone size: NA
J gene: TRBJ1-4
V gene: TRBV4-1
CDR3 length: 17
CDR3 DNA: TGCGCCAGCAGCCATGGGACAGGGGGCCTTACTAATGAAAAACTGTTTTTT
CDR3 protein: CASSHGTGGLTNEKLFF

D gene: NA
clone size: few
J gene: TRBJ2-7
V gene: TRBV12-3/TRBV12-4
CDR3 length: 12
CDR3 DNA: TGTGCCAGCCTTGGAGGGGTTGGTGAGCAGTACTTC
CDR3 protein: CASLGGVGEQYF

D gene: NA
clone size: NA
J gene: TRBJ1-5
V gene: TRBV7-2
CDR3 length: 16
CDR3 DNA: TGTGCCAGCAGCTTGGGTCCGACGCGAGTCAATCAGCCCCAGCATTTT
CDR3 protein: CASSLGPTRVNQPQHF

D gene: NA
clone size: NA
J gene: TRBJ2-1
V gene: TRBV6-2/TRBV6-3
CDR3 length: 13
CDR3 DNA: TGTGCCAGCAGTTATGGGGGTCGGGATGAGCAGTTCTTC
CDR3 protein: CASSYGGRDEQFF

D gene: NA
clone size: once
J gene: TRBJ1-6
V gene: TRBV6-6
CDR3 length: 14
CDR3 DNA: TGTGCCAGCAGTTACGGACGCTACGAGTCACCCCTCCACTTT
CDR3 protein: CASSYGRYESPLHF

D gene: TRBD1
clone size: NA
J gene: TRBJ2-5
V gene: TRBV5-4
CDR3 length: 15
CDR3 DNA: TGTGCCAGCAGCTCGATAGACAGGGGACGAGAGACCCAGTACTTC
CDR3 protein: CASSSIDRGRETQYF

D gene: TRBD1
clone size: NA
J gene: TRBJ1-1
V gene: TRBV24-1
CDR3 length: 14
CDR3 DNA: TGTGCCACCAGTGACAACAGGGGAGACACTGAAGCTTTCTTT
CDR3 protein: CATSDNRGDTEAFF

D gene: TRBD1
clone size: NA
J gene: TRBJ1-2
V gene: TRBV25-1
CDR3 length: 13
CDR3 DNA: TGTGCCAGCAGCAGGGACAGCCACTATGGCTACACCTTC
CDR3 protein: CASSRDSHYGYTF

D gene: NA
clone size: NA
J gene: TRBJ2-7
V gene: TRBV3-2
CDR3 length: 13
CDR3 DNA: NA
CDR3 protein: CASSWGQGNEQYF

D gene: NA
clone size: few
J gene: TRBJ2-5
V gene: TRBV2
CDR3 length: 11
CDR3 DNA: TGTGCCAGCAGTGAAGCGGTGACCCAGTACTTC
CDR3 protein: CASSEAVTQYF

D gene: NA
clone size: NA
J gene: TRBJ2-7
V gene: TRBV4-3
CDR3 length: 12
CDR3 DNA: TGCGCCAGCAGCCAACTCCTCGGTGAGCAGTACTTC
CDR3 protein: CASSQLLGEQYF

D gene: NA
clone size: NA
J gene: TRBJ2-5
V gene: TRBV6-2/TRBV6-3
CDR3 length: 12
CDR3 DNA: TGTGCCAGCACCACCGGGCCGGAGACCCAGTACTTC
CDR3 protein: CASTTGPETQYF

D gene: TRBD2
clone size: few
J gene: TRBJ2-2
V gene: TRBV11-2
CDR3 length: 18
CDR3 DNA: TGTGCCAGCAGCTTAGTCGGTAGCGGGGCCTTGAACACCGGGGAGCTGTTTTTT
CDR3 protein: CASSLVGSGALNTGELFF

D gene: NA
clone size: NA
J gene: TRBJ1-3
V gene: TRBV20-1
CDR3 length: 14
CDR3 DNA: TGCAGTGCTGGTAGATACGGCTCTGGAAACACCATATATTTT
CDR3 protein: CSAGRYGSGNTIYF

D gene: NA
clone size: NA
J gene: TRBJ2-2
V gene: TRBV5-1
CDR3 length: 15
CDR3 DNA: TGCGCCAGCAGCTTACAGAGATTTAACACCGGGGAGCTGTTTTTT
CDR3 protein: CASSLQRFNTGELFF

D gene: NA
clone size: NA
J gene: TRBJ2-3
V gene: TRBV28
CDR3 length: 14
CDR3 DNA: TGTGCCAGCAGTTTCCAGCTCAGCACAGATACGCAGTATTTT
CDR3 protein: CASSFQLSTDTQYF